These 26 T cell receptor beta chains were sequenced from one sample in a study of blood T cell repertoires in COVID-19. Produced via immunoSEQ multiplex PCR; TCRdb's table is partial and in-frame only. The data show 140,000 or so clones, 76% seen once. The sequenced sample was peripheral blood. These receptors were taken from a man in his sixties with acute or convalescent COVID-19.

The chain couples TRBV19 to TRBJ2-6, with 7 bases matching TRBD2. There are 19 residues in the CDR3. Germline assignment: CDR1 LNHDA and CDR2 SQIVND (reference sequence). The V gene end was trimmed by 3 bases and the J gene end by 0 bases; junction bases not matched to a gene: 11. CDR3: CASSIFFASGSSGANVLTF. As DNA, the CDR3 is TGTGCCAGTAGTATTTTTTTTGCTAGCGGAAGCTCTGGGGCCAACGTCCTGACTTTC.

This chain joins TRBV2 and TRBJ2-1; D possibly corresponds to TRBD2 (7 bases). The CDR3 runs to 17 residues. V lost 4 bases and J lost 3, with 19 bases in between. Per the germline V gene, CDR1 is SNHLY and CDR2 is FYNNEI. The chain's CDR3 is CASSGPVGGALYNEQFF. In DNA form, the CDR3 reads TGTGCCAGCAGTGGCCCCGTGGGGGGGGCACTCTACAATGAGCAGTTCTTC.

This clone was observed a few times. The chain links TRBV19 to TRBJ1-1; the D gene is possibly TRBD1 (5 bases). Germline V CDR1 and CDR2: LNHDA, SQIVND (reference sequence). The CDR3 consists of 11 residues. Trimming took off 10 bases at V and 6 bases at J, with 12 bases between the two ends. CDR3 region: CATLRGAEAFF. DNA of the CDR3: TGTGCCACCCTCCGGGGGGCTGAAGCTTTCTTT. The variable domain in full, with the rest retrieved from reference TRBV19 and TRBJ1-1, is DGGITQSPKYLFRKEGQNVTLSCEQNLNHDAMYWYRQDPGQGLRLIYYSQIVNDFQKGDIAEGYSVSREKKESFPLTVTSAQKNPTAFYLCATLRGAEAFFGQGTRLTVV.

The CDR3 sequence is CASSRDRINSPLHF. The CDR3 DNA is TGTGCCAGCAGCCGCGACAGAATCAATTCACCCCTCCACTTT. This chain connects TRBV7-9 to TRBJ1-6; possibly TRBD1 for D (5 bases). V lost 5 bases and J lost 7, with 12 bases in between. Germline CDR1 reads SEHNR; CDR2 reads FQNEAQ (reference sequence). This CDR3 region has 14 residues.

The chain recombines TRBV6-1 with TRBJ2-7, with TRBD1 as a possible D gene (6 bases). This CDR3 has 14 residues. Trimming stripped 2 bases from V and 3 bases from J, with 11 bases between. CDR1 is MNHNS and CDR2 is SASEGT in the germline V gene. CDR3 loop: CASSENRVLYEQYF. CDR3 bases: TGTGCCAGCAGTGAAAACAGGGTACTCTACGAGCAGTACTTC.

The rearrangement uses TRBV5-1 and TRBJ2-1; TRBD2 matches at 7 bases. V was pared by 3 bases and J by 0 bases, with 3 bases of the junction left unmatched. CDR3 length: 15 residues. Looked up from germline, CDR1 is SGHRS and CDR2 is YFSETQ. CDR3 coding DNA: TGCGCCAGCAGCTCCCGGGACTACTCCTACAATGAGCAGTTCTTC. Its protein is CASSSRDYSYNEQFF. The variable domain in full, with the rest retrieved from reference TRBV5-1 and TRBJ2-1, is KAGVTQTPRYLIKTRGQQVTLSCSPISGHRSVSWYQQTPGQGLQFLFEYFSETQRNKGNFPGRFSGRQFSNSRSEMNVSTLELGDSALYLCASSSRDYSYNEQFFGPGTRLTVL.

The J gene is TRBJ2-1, the V gene TRBV29-1, with D perhaps matching TRBD1 (6 bases). This CDR3 contains 10 residues. Trimming stripped 4 bases from V and 12 bases from J, with 10 bases between. Germline-derived CDR1 and CDR2 are SQVTM and ANQGSEA. The CDR3 loop is CSVAGRGQFF. The CDR3 DNA reads as TGCAGCGTTGCTGGCAGGGGGCAGTTCTTC.

The rearrangement joins TRBV18 to TRBJ2-7; 8 bases map to TRBD1. The CDR3 consists of 16 residues. J was trimmed by 5 bases and V by 2 bases; bases with no gene match: 11. Germline CDR1 is KGHSH and CDR2 is LQKENI. As DNA, the CDR3 is TGTGCCAGCTCACCAGTGGGACAGGCTACCAGGGACGAGCAGTACTTC. Translation gives CASSPVGQATRDEQYF.

The V call is TRBV7-9, the J call TRBJ2-7; 10 nucleotides line up with TRBD1. This CDR3 is 15 amino acids long. Germline CDR1 reads SEHNR; CDR2 reads FQNEAQ (reference sequence). With 5 bases clipped from V and 2 bases from J, the junction kept 6 bases outside the gene matches. The CDR3 DNA sequence: TGTGCCAGCAGCACCGGGACAGGGGCCACCTACGAGCAGTACTTC. Translated, it gives CASSTGTGATYEQYF. Combining the CDR3 with reference TRBV7-9 and TRBJ2-7 gives the whole variable domain DTGVSQNPRHKITKRGQNVTFRCDPISEHNRLYWYRQTLGQGPEFLTYFQNEAQLEKSRLLSDRFSAERPKGSFSTLEIQRTEQGDSAMYLCASSTGTGATYEQYFGPGTRLTVT.

The CDR3 nucleotides read TGTGCCAGCAGTGAAGGTCCCGGGGTCGGTACGCAGTATTTT. Amino acid sequence: CASSEGPGVGTQYF. The chain couples TRBV6-1 to TRBJ2-3, with D possibly matching TRBD2 (5 bases). V shed 1 base and J shed 8 bases, with 13 bases lying between them. The CDR3 is made up of 14 amino acids. Germline V CDR1 and CDR2: MNHNS, SASEGT.

The chain links TRBV30 to TRBJ1-2, with D possibly being TRBD1 (6 bases). Germline CDR1 GTSNPN, CDR2 SVGIG (reference sequence). The CDR3 is 14 residues long. The ends were cut back, 0 bases at V and 7 bases at J, with 15 bases in the middle. The CDR3 DNA reads TGTGCCTGGAGTGTAAACCTGGACAGTGGTGGCTACACCTTC. This translates into CAWSVNLDSGGYTF.

The chain combines TRBV21-1 with TRBJ2-7; the tabulated D call, TRBD1, remains unverified against the DNA. TRBV21-1 is designated a pseudogene. The CDR3 contains 15 residues. This CDR3 is CASSKVRDRGLEQYF. As DNA, the CDR3 is TGTGCCAGCAGCAAAGTTCGGGACAGAGGCCTGGAGCAGTACTTC.

J is TRBJ2-3 and V is TRBV9; 8 bases match TRBD2. Germline CDR1 is SGDLS and CDR2 is YYNGEE. The V and J ends lost 2 bases and 3 bases, in that order; junction bases with no gene match: 2. CDR3 length: 14 residues. The CDR3 bases are TGTGCCAGCAGCGTTCGACTAGCGACAGATACGCAGTATTTT. Its translation: CASSVRLATDTQYF.

The chain uses TRBV25-1 and TRBJ2-2; the D gene is possibly TRBD2 (5 bases). The CDR3 is 16 residues long. Between the trimmed V and J ends, which lost 4 bases and 0 bases, there was a span of 12 bases. In germline, CDR1 is MGHDK, CDR2 SYGVNS. CDR3 protein: CASSAPTISNTGELFF. The CDR3 DNA is TGTGCCAGCAGTGCCCCGACTATATCGAACACCGGGGAGCTGTTTTTT. The full variable domain, completed using reference TRBV25-1 and TRBJ2-2, is EADIYQTPRYLVIGTGKKITLECSQTMGHDKMYWYQQDPGMELHLIHYSYGVNSTEKGDLSSESTVSRIRTEHFPLTLESARPSHTSQYLCASSAPTISNTGELFFGEGSRLTVL.

The rearrangement links TRBV5-1 to TRBJ2-5; the match to TRBD1 covers 11 bases. Germline CDR1 is SGHRS and CDR2 is YFSETQ. J lost 5 bases, V lost 7 bases, and 13 bases had no gene match. This CDR3 has 16 amino acids. The DNA of the CDR3 is TGCGCCAGCGGACCAGAGGGACAGGGGGGTTCGGAGACCCAGTACTTC. Encoded protein: CASGPEGQGGSETQYF.

The gene calls are TRBV9 and TRBJ2-2; a weak D match, TRBD1 (5 bases). The CDR3 is 13 amino acids. Trimming left V 4 bases short and J 5 bases short, with 9 bases between. Germline V gene data show CDR1 as SGDLS and CDR2 as YYNGEE. In DNA form, the CDR3 reads TGTGCCAGCAGCCCAGGGTTTACCGGGGAGCTGTTTTTT. This gives the protein CASSPGFTGELFF.

The chain uses TRBV11-1 and TRBJ1-2; the D gene is possibly TRBD1 (5 bases). The CDR3 is 14 residues long. V was pared by 3 bases and J by 2 bases, with 10 bases between. The germline gives CDR1 SGHAT, CDR2 FQDESV (reference sequence). The CDR3 is CASSFGASNYGYTF. The CDR3 region has the DNA TGTGCCAGCAGCTTTGGGGCCTCGAACTATGGCTACACCTTC.

The chain combines TRBV14 with TRBJ2-3; 11 bases map to TRBD2. Germline V CDR1 and CDR2: SGHDN, FVKESK. This CDR3 is built from 16 residues. The V segment lost 4 bases and the J segment 4 bases; nucleotides outside the gene matches: 7. The CDR3 here is CASSPYRLAGSDTQYF. The CDR3 nucleotides read TGTGCCAGCAGCCCTTACCGACTAGCGGGATCAGATACGCAGTATTTT.

This clone was observed a few times. V usage is TRBV28 and J usage is TRBJ2-7, with TRBD2 as a possible D gene (6 bases). The CDR3 loop spans 15 amino acids. CDR1 and CDR2 (germline): MDHEN, SYDVKM. V was trimmed by 3 bases and J by 0 bases, leaving 12 bases between them. In DNA, the CDR3 is TGTGCCAGCAGTTTCGGAGCGGGTTCCTCCTACGAGCAGTACTTC. Translation: CASSFGAGSSYEQYF.

This clone was counted a few times. The rearrangement joins TRBV7-3 to TRBJ1-5; D call uncertain. V lost 2 bases and J lost 1, with 3 bases in between. Germline V gene data show CDR1 as SGHTA and CDR2 as FQGTGA. The CDR3 is 13 amino acids. The CDR3 region is CASSLSSNQPQHF. The CDR3 DNA is TGTGCCAGCAGCTTATCAAGCAATCAGCCCCAGCATTTT.

A few counts support this clone. The rearrangement joins TRBV18 to TRBJ2-7; 7 bases fit TRBD1. Trimming cost V 1 base and J 0 bases; bases outside gene matches: 6. The V gene's germline CDR1 is KGHSH and CDR2 LQKENI. This CDR3 has 16 amino acids. CDR3 sequence: CASSPLETGNSYEQYF. CDR3 coding DNA: TGTGCCAGCTCACCACTAGAGACAGGGAACTCCTACGAGCAGTACTTC.

The chain joins TRBV7-9 to TRBJ1-1; a possible D gene is TRBD1 (6 bases). V lost 2 bases and J lost 3, with 7 bases in between. The germline V gene has CDR1 SEHNR and CDR2 FQNEAQ (reference sequence). CDR3 size: 13 residues. The CDR3 bases are TGTGCCAGCAGCTTAACAGGGTACACTGAAGCTTTCTTT. It translates to CASSLTGYTEAFF.

V usage is TRBV27 and J usage is TRBJ1-6; no firm D call. From germline, CDR1 is MNHEY and CDR2 SMNVEV (reference sequence). The CDR3 is 20 residues long. The V gene lost 8 bases and the J gene lost 8 bases, with 34 bases spanning the gap. The CDR3 DNA reads as TGTGCCAGCTTAAAACTAGGCGGCGGCCGCGACTTGAGTGGAGATTCACCCCTCCACTTT. Translated: CASLKLGGGRDLSGDSPLHF.

V is TRBV7-8 and J is TRBJ2-5; 9 bases line up with TRBD2. The germline gives CDR1 SGHVS, CDR2 FQNEAQ. The CDR3 contains 16 residues. V was clipped by 2 bases and J by 4 bases; unmatched bases: 8. CDR3 in amino acids: CASSLRGTSIGETQYF. In nucleotides, the CDR3 is TGTGCCAGCAGCTTAAGGGGGACTAGCATAGGAGAGACCCAGTACTTC. Drawing the rest from reference TRBV7-8 and TRBJ2-5, the complete variable domain is GAGVSQSPRYKVAKRGQDVALRCDPISGHVSLFWYQQALGQGPEFLTYFQNEAQLDKSGLPSDRFFAERPEGSVSTLKIQRTQQEDSAVYLCASSLRGTSIGETQYFGPGTRLLVL.

The V and J genes are TRBV27 and TRBJ2-7; D is undetermined. This CDR3 has 13 residues. The germline gives CDR1 MNHEY, CDR2 SMNVEV (reference sequence). Trimming removed 6 bases from V and 3 bases from J, with 12 bases in between. The CDR3 loop is CASRPEVGYEQYF. The CDR3 DNA follows: TGTGCCAGCAGGCCAGAGGTGGGCTACGAGCAGTACTTC.

A few counts support this clone. The chain employs TRBV6-1 and TRBJ1-5; perhaps TRBD1 as D (5 bases). CDR1 MNHNS and CDR2 SASEGT come from the germline V gene. The CDR3 runs 17 residues. V was trimmed by 4 bases and J by 0 bases, leaving 16 bases between them. This CDR3 is CASSGRRQRNSNQPQHF. The CDR3 nucleotides are TGTGCCAGCAGTGGCCGCCGACAGAGAAATAGCAATCAGCCCCAGCATTTT.